The next 25 T cell receptor beta chains were all read from a single sample in a study of blood T cell repertoires in COVID-19. Clones were sequenced by immunoSEQ multiplex PCR, and TCRdb holds only the in-frame ones, with some missing. The table has more than 200,000 clones, around 88% seen once. The specimen sequenced was peripheral blood. The receptors here all came from a man aged 25-45 years with active or convalescent COVID-19.

The chain has TRBV4-3 and TRBJ2-3; 11 bases line up with TRBD2. This CDR3 is built from 17 residues. Germline lookup yields CDR1 LGHNA and CDR2 YSLEER. Trimming took 0 bases from V and 0 from J; bases not matched to a gene: 2. In DNA, the CDR3 is TGCGCCAGCAGCCAAGAAGGACTAGCGGGCAGCACAGATACGCAGTATTTT. It specifies CASSQEGLAGSTDTQYF.

J is TRBJ2-1 and V is TRBV5-6; tentative D call: TRBD1 (6 bases). The germline V and J ends were trimmed by 7 bases and 9 bases, with 8 bases remaining between them. Germline CDR1 reads SGHDT; CDR2 reads YYEEEE. The length of the CDR3 is 10 residues. DNA for the CDR3: TGTGCCAGCGGGGGCGTTGAGCAGTTCTTC. It codes for CASGGVEQFF.

The chain joins TRBV5-1 to TRBJ1-1; D not resolved. The V end lost 0 bases, the J end lost 5 bases, and 11 bases lay between the germline ends. This CDR3 contains 14 residues. Germline-derived CDR1 and CDR2 are SGHRS and YFSETQ. This chain's CDR3 is CASSLGGELTEAFF. In DNA, the CDR3 is TGCGCCAGCAGCTTGGGCGGAGAATTAACTGAAGCTTTCTTT.

This clone was seen a handful of times. V usage is TRBV7-3 and J usage is TRBJ2-2; 8 bases match TRBD2. CDR3 length: 17 amino acids. J gave up 2 bases and V 5 bases, and 10 bases lay outside the gene matches. Germline V gene data show CDR1 as SGHTA and CDR2 as FQGTGA. The DNA of the CDR3 is TGTGCCAGCAGCCCCATCCGGGGGGGCCATAACACCGGGGAGCTGTTTTTT. Amino acids: CASSPIRGGHNTGELFF.

This chain's CDR3 is CASRYGGTGELFF. In nucleotides, the CDR3 is TGCGCCAGCAGATACGGGGGAACCGGGGAGCTGTTTTTT. The V gene is TRBV23-1, the J gene TRBJ2-2; a possible D gene is TRBD2 (6 bases). TRBV23-1 qualifies as an ORF whose function is uncertain. The V gene lost 6 bases and the J gene lost 5 bases, with 10 bases spanning the gap. The CDR3 extends over 13 amino acids.

This chain joins TRBV24-1 and TRBJ2-7, with TRBD1 matching over 8 bases. The J segment lost 3 bases and the V segment lost 4 bases, leaving 7 bases of the junction unmatched. CDR1 is KGHDR and CDR2 is SFDVKD in the germline V gene. This CDR3 has 15 amino acids. CDR3 region: CATSDPGQEHYEQYF. The DNA for the CDR3 is TGTGCCACCAGTGACCCGGGACAGGAACACTACGAGCAGTACTTC.

The chain has TRBV6-5 and TRBJ1-1, with a weak D call TRBD1 (6 bases). CDR1 and CDR2 from the germline V gene are MNHEY and SVGAGI. V was cut by 2 bases and J by 1 base, with 8 bases left in between. The CDR3 has 14 amino acids. The CDR3 DNA follows: TGTGCCAGCAGTTACACGACAGGGAACACTGAAGCTTTCTTT. Translating gives CASSYTTGNTEAFF.

V gene TRBV14 combines with J gene TRBJ2-5; no reliable D call. The CDR3 has 16 amino acids. Germline CDR1 and CDR2: SGHDN and FVKESK. Trimming removed 2 bases from V and 1 base from J, with 14 bases in between. This chain's CDR3 is CASSQQRPYSQETQYF. The DNA of the CDR3 is TGTGCCAGCAGCCAACAGCGACCCTACTCCCAAGAGACCCAGTACTTC.

The chain combines TRBV7-2 with TRBJ2-7, with 10 nucleotides matching TRBD2. CDR1 and CDR2 (germline): SGHTA, FQGNSA. CDR3 length: 15 amino acids. V shed 5 bases and J 3 bases; nucleotides not matched to a gene: 7. CDR3 residues: CASSHTSGGVYEQYF. The DNA for the CDR3 is TGTGCCAGCAGCCACACCAGCGGGGGGGTCTACGAGCAGTACTTC. Full variable domain (rest looked up from reference TRBV7-2 and TRBJ2-7): GAGVSQSPSNKVTEKGKDVELRCDPISGHTALYWYRQSLGQGLEFLIYFQGNSAPDKSGLPSDRFSAERTGGSVSTLTIQRTQQEDSAVYLCASSHTSGGVYEQYFGPGTRLTVT.

A word on this clone: This CDR3 is also generated by other DNA sequences in the sample. The chain has TRBV6-5 and TRBJ1-1; no clear D gene. Germline CDR1 and CDR2: MNHEY and SVGAGI. Trimming shortened V by 7 bases and J by 3 bases, and 6 bases separated the two germline ends. This CDR3 is 11 amino acids long. The DNA for the CDR3 is TGTGCCAGCAAACGCGACACTGAAGCTTTCTTT. It translates to CASKRDTEAFF.

This clone came up a few times. The chain employs TRBV4-1 and TRBJ1-2, with a weak D call TRBD1 (5 bases). V dropped 0 bases and J dropped 7 bases, with 15 bases sitting between them. The germline V gene encodes CDR1 MGHRA and CDR2 YSYEKL. CDR3 length: 15 residues. DNA of the CDR3: TGCGCCAGCAGCCAAGAAAGGGGCAGGCATGCTGGCTACACCTTC. Translating gives CASSQERGRHAGYTF.

The chain joins TRBV4-3 to TRBJ1-2; TRBD1 agrees at 10 bases. The CDR3 loop spans 16 amino acids. CDR1 and CDR2 from the germline V gene are LGHNA and YSLEER. V was clipped by 5 bases and J by 2 bases; unmatched bases: 8. Here the CDR3 DNA reads TGCGCCAGCAGCTACTCCGGGACAGGGGAAAACTATGGCTACACCTTC. It is translated as CASSYSGTGENYGYTF.

This chain connects TRBV7-2 to TRBJ2-2, with D perhaps TRBD1 (6 bases). The length of the CDR3 is 17 residues. V was trimmed by 5 bases and J by 2 bases, leaving 18 bases between them. Germline V gene lookup returns CDR1 SGHTA and CDR2 FQGNSA. This CDR3 is CASSPDPGRGNTGELFF. The CDR3 DNA sequence: TGTGCCAGCAGCCCGGACCCCGGCAGGGGAAACACCGGGGAGCTGTTTTTT. Full variable domain (remainder filled in from reference TRBV7-2 and TRBJ2-2): GAGVSQSPSNKVTEKGKDVELRCDPISGHTALYWYRQSLGQGLEFLIYFQGNSAPDKSGLPSDRFSAERTGGSVSTLTIQRTQQEDSAVYLCASSPDPGRGNTGELFFGEGSRLTVL.

The chain is built from TRBV19 and TRBJ2-7, with TRBD1 identical over 7 bases. Trimming cost V 4 bases and J 3 bases; bases outside gene matches: 18. This CDR3 region has 18 residues. CDR1 LNHDA and CDR2 SQIVND come from the germline V gene (reference sequence). In nucleotides, the CDR3 is TGTGCCAGTAGTACCATCCTCGTGGGACAGAGAAATGACTACGAGCAGTACTTC. Protein: CASSTILVGQRNDYEQYF.

This chain joins TRBV11-2 and TRBJ2-5, with 10 bases lining up with TRBD2. Germline lookup yields CDR1 SGHAT and CDR2 FQNNGV. The CDR3 covers 15 residues. The J segment lost 1 base and the V segment lost 1 base, leaving 0 bases of the junction unmatched. CDR3 coding DNA: TGTGCCAGCAGCTTAGGACTAGCGGGCCAAGAGACCCAGTACTTC. Translated, it gives CASSLGLAGQETQYF. Full variable domain (rest looked up from reference TRBV11-2 and TRBJ2-5): EAGVAQSPRYKIIEKRQSVAFWCNPISGHATLYWYQQILGQGPKLLIQFQNNGVVDDSQLPKDRFSAERLKGVDSTLKIQPAKLEDSAVYLCASSLGLAGQETQYFGPGTRLLVL.

This clone was found once. The chain combines TRBV7-2 with TRBJ1-2; D possibly corresponds to TRBD1 (5 bases). The V end lost 5 bases, the J end lost 2 bases, and 12 bases lay between the germline ends. This CDR3 has 14 amino acids. Germline lookup yields CDR1 SGHTA and CDR2 FQGNSA. The CDR3 reads CASSAGRQNYGYTF. CDR3 nucleotide sequence: TGTGCCAGCAGCGCGGGACGGCAAAACTATGGCTACACCTTC.

This sequence joins TRBV2 and TRBJ2-1; 8 positions agree with TRBD2. Trimming at V came to 2 bases and at J to 7 bases, leaving 7 bases not matched to a gene. The CDR3 is made up of 15 amino acids. Germline CDR1 is SNHLY and CDR2 is FYNNEI. This CDR3 reads CASSESGGGSNEQFF. In DNA, the CDR3 is TGTGCCAGCAGTGAATCGGGGGGGGGCTCGAATGAGCAGTTCTTC.

This chain links TRBV11-2 with TRBJ1-1; possibly TRBD1 for D (5 bases). Germline CDR1 SGHAT, CDR2 FQNNGV. V lost 1 base to trimming and J lost 3 bases, with 6 bases between them. CDR3 length: 13 amino acids. The CDR3 is CASSLAGDTEAFF. The CDR3, as DNA: TGTGCCAGCAGCTTAGCGGGGGACACTGAAGCTTTCTTT.

This chain links TRBV11-2 with TRBJ1-4, with TRBD1 as a possible D gene (5 bases). With 8 bases removed from V and 8 bases from J, the gap between germline ends came to 15 bases. CDR1 and CDR2 (germline): SGHAT, FQNNGV. CDR3 size: 13 residues. Here the CDR3 DNA reads TGTGCCAGCGCGGACCAGGGTGAGGAAAAACTGTTTTTT. Translated, it gives CASADQGEEKLFF.

This clone was detected a few times. The CDR3 DNA reads as TGTGCCAGCAGCGTAGGACAGGGGACGACAGATACGCAGTATTTT. Amino acids: CASSVGQGTTDTQYF. The chain joins TRBV9 to TRBJ2-3, with TRBD1 matching over 8 bases. CDR3 length: 15 amino acids. V was pared by 0 bases and J by 3 bases, with 3 bases of the junction left unmatched. CDR1 is SGDLS and CDR2 is YYNGEE in the germline V gene.

The chain is built from TRBV9 and TRBJ2-5; a possible D gene is TRBD2 (5 bases). Per the germline V gene, CDR1 is SGDLS and CDR2 is YYNGEE. Trimming took 3 bases from V and 3 from J, leaving 9 bases between them. The CDR3 length is 13 residues. The CDR3 bases are TGTGCCAGCAGCGGGACTCCTAAAGAGACCCAGTACTTC. This sequence encodes CASSGTPKETQYF.

The chain combines TRBV13 with TRBJ1-2; 7 nucleotides line up with TRBD1. The CDR3 spans 15 residues. V lost 4 bases, J lost 1 base, and 6 bases stayed unmatched. Germline CDR1 PRHDT, CDR2 FYEKMQ (reference sequence). As DNA, the CDR3 is TGTGCCAGCAGCTCAGGGACAGAACTTAACTATGGCTACACCTTC. This gives the protein CASSSGTELNYGYTF.

J is TRBJ1-2 and V is TRBV7-8; D is uncertain. Germline lookup yields CDR1 SGHVS and CDR2 FQNEAQ. The CDR3 consists of 13 residues. V was pared by 2 bases and J by 8 bases, with 12 bases between. The CDR3 coding sequence is TGTGCCAGCAGCTTAAGTAGCACCGACGGCTACACCTTC. Translated: CASSLSSTDGYTF.

The CDR3, as DNA: TGTGCCAGCAGCTTAAGAGGGAGTGGTCACAATGAGCAGTTCTTC. Its protein product is CASSLRGSGHNEQFF. The rearrangement uses TRBV11-2 and TRBJ2-1; the D gene is possibly TRBD2 (5 bases). The germline V and J ends were trimmed by 2 bases and 5 bases, with 13 bases remaining between them. The CDR3 contains 15 residues. CDR1 SGHAT and CDR2 FQNNGV come from the germline V gene.

The chain recombines TRBV5-4 with TRBJ2-7; the D gene is possibly TRBD1 (6 bases). This CDR3 is 17 amino acids long. V gave up 3 bases and J gave up 0 bases, with 19 bases separating them. Looked up from germline, CDR1 is SGHNT and CDR2 is YYREEE (reference sequence). Here the CDR3 DNA reads TGTGCCAGCAGCTCCAGTACAGGGTTCGGAATCTCCTACGAGCAGTACTTC. Residues: CASSSSTGFGISYEQYF.